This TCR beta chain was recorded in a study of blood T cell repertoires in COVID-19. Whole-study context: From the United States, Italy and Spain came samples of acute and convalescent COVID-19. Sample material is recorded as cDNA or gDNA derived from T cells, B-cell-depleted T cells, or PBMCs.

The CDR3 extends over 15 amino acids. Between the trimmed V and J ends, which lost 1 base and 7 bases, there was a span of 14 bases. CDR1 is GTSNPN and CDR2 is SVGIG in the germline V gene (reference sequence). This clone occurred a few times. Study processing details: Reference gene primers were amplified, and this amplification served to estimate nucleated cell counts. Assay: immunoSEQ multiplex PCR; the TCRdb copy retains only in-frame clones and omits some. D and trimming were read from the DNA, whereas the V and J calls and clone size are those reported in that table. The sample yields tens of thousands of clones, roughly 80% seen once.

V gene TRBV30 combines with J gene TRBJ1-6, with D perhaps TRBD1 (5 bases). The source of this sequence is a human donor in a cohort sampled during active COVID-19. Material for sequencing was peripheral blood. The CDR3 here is CAWSAGGAWNSPLHF. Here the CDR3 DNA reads TGTGCCTGGAGTGCAGGTGGGGCCTGGAATTCACCCCTCCACTTT.